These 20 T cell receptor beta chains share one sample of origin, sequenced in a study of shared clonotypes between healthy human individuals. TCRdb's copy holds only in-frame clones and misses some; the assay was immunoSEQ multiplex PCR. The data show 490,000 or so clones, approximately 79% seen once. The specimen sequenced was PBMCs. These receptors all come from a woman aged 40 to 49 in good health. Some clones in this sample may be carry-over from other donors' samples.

The CDR3 region is CASSLLAVGTEAFF. CDR3 DNA sequence: TGTGCCAGCAGCTTATTGGCAGTAGGGACTGAAGCTTTCTTT. The rearrangement joins TRBV7-3 to TRBJ1-1; D remains ambiguous. The CDR3 has 14 residues. Germline assignment: CDR1 SGHTA and CDR2 FQGTGA. Trimming left V 2 bases short and J 5 bases short, with 12 bases between.

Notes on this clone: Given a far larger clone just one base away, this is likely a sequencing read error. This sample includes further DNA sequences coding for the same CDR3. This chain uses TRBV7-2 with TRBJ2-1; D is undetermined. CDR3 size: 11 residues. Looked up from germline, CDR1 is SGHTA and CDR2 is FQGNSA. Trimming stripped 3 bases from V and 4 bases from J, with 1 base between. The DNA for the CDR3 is TGTGCCAGCAGCTTTTACAATGAGCAGTTCTTC. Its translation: CASSFYNEQFF.

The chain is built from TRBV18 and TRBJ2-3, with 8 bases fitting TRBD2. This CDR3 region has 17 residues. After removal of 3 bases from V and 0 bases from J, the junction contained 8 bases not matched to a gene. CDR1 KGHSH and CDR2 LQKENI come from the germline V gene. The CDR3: CASSPPPAGASTDTQYF. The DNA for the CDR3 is TGTGCCAGCTCACCGCCCCCAGCGGGAGCTAGCACAGATACGCAGTATTTT.

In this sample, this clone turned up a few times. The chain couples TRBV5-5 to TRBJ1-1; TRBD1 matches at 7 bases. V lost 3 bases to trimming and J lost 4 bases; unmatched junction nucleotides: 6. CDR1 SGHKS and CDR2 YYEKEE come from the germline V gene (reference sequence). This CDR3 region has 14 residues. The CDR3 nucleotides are TGTGCCAGCAGCTGGAGACAGGGAGGCACTGAAGCTTTCTTT. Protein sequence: CASSWRQGGTEAFF.

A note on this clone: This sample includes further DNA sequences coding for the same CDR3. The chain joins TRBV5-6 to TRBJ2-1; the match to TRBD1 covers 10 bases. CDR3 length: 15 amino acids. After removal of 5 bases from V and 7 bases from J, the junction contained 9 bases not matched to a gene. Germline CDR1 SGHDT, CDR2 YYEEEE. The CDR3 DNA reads TGTGCCAGCAGGCTAGACAGGGGGCTTCTTAATGAGCAGTTCTTC. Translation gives CASRLDRGLLNEQFF.

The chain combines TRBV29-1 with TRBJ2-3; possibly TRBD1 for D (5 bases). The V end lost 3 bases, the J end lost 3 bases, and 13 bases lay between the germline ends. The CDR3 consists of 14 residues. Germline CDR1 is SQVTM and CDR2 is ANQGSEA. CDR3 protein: CSVDGRVGTDTQYF. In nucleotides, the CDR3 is TGCAGCGTTGACGGCAGGGTTGGTACAGATACGCAGTATTTT.

CDR3 nucleotide sequence: TGTGCCAGCAGCCCCACTAGCGGGAGGGCCTATACGCAGTATTTT. The encoded protein is CASSPTSGRAYTQYF. V gene TRBV9 combines with J gene TRBJ2-3; 13 positions match TRBD2. V lost 4 bases to trimming and J lost 7 bases; unmatched junction nucleotides: 6. This CDR3 is 15 amino acids long. Germline CDR1 SGDLS, CDR2 YYNGEE.

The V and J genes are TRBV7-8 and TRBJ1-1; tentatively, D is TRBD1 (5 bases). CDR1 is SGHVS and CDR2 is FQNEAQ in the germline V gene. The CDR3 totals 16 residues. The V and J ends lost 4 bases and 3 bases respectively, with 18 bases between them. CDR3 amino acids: CASSSTRVPGDTEAFF. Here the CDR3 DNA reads TGTGCCAGCAGCTCTACCAGGGTACCGGGCGACACTGAAGCTTTCTTT. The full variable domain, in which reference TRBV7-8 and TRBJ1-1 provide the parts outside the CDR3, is GAGVSQSPRYKVAKRGQDVALRCDPISGHVSLFWYQQALGQGPEFLTYFQNEAQLDKSGLPSDRFFAERPEGSVSTLKIQRTQQEDSAVYLCASSSTRVPGDTEAFFGQGTRLTVV.

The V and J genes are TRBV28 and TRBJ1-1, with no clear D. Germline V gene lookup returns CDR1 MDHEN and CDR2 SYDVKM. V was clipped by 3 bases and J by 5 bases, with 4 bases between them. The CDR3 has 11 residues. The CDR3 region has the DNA TGTGCCAGCAGTTTTTGGACTGAAGCTTTCTTT. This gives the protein CASSFWTEAFF.

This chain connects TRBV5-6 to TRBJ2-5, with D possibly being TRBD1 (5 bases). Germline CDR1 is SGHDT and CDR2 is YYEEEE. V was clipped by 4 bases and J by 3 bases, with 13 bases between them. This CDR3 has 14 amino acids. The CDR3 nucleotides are TGTGCCAGCAGCCCTGTAGGGGTGAAAGAGACCCAGTACTTC. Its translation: CASSPVGVKETQYF.

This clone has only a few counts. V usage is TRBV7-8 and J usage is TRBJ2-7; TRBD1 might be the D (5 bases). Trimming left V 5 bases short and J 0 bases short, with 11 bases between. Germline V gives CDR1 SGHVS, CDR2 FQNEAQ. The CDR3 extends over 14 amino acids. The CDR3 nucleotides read TGTGCCAGCAGCCCACTACAGGTCTCCTACGAGCAGTACTTC. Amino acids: CASSPLQVSYEQYF.

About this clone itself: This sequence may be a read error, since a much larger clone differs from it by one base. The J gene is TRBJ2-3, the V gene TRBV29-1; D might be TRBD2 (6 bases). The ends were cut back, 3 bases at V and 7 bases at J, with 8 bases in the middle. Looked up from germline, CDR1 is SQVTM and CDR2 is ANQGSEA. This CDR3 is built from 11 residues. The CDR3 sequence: CSVEAGNTQYF. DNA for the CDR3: TGCAGCGTTGAGGCGGGAAATACGCAGTATTTT.

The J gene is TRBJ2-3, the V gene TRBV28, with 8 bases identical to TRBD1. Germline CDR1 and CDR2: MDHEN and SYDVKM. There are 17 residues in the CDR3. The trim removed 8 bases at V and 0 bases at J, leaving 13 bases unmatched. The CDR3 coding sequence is TGTGCCAGCCCTCCAGGGGGCGGCAAGTCTAGCACAGATACGCAGTATTTT. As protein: CASPPGGGKSSTDTQYF.

The CDR3 region is CASSLGGQAQEQYF. The CDR3 DNA sequence: TGTGCCAGCAGCTTAGGTGGCCAGGCGCAAGAGCAGTACTTC. This chain joins TRBV7-9 and TRBJ2-7; no definite D call. Germline values: CDR1 SEHNR, CDR2 FQNEAQ (reference sequence). The CDR3 loop spans 14 amino acids. V lost 1 base to trimming and J lost 7 bases, with 14 bases between them.

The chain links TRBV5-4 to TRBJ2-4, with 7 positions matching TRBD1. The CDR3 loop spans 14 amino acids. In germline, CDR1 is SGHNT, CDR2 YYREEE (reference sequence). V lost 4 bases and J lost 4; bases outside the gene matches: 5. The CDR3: CASSRQGAKNIQYF. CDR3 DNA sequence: TGTGCCAGCAGCCGACAGGGAGCAAAAAACATTCAGTACTTC.

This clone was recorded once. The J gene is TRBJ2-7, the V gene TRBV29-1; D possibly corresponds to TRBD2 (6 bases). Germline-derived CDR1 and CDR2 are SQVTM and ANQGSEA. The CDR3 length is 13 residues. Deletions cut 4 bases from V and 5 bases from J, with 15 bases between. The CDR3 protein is CSVVWGRWHEQYF. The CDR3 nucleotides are TGCAGCGTTGTTTGGGGGAGGTGGCACGAGCAGTACTTC.

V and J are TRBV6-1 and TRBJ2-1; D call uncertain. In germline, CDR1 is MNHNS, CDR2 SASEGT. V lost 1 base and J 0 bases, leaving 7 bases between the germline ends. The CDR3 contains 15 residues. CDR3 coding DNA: TGTGCCAGCAGTGAAGGTCCTAGCTCCTACAATGAGCAGTTCTTC. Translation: CASSEGPSSYNEQFF.

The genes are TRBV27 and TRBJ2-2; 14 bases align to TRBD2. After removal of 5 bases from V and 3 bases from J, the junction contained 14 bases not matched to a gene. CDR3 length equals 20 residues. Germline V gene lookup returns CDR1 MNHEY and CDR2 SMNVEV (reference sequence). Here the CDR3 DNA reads TGTGCCAGCAGTACAGATCCCCCGGGACTAGCGGGAGAGGACACCGGGGAGCTGTTTTTT. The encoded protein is CASSTDPPGLAGEDTGELFF.

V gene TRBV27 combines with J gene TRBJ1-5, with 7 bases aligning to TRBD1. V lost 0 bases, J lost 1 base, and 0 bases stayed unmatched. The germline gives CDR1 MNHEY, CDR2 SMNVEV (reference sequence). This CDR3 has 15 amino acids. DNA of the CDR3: TGTGCCAGCAGTTTATCGACAGGGAGCAATCAGCCCCAGCATTTT. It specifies CASSLSTGSNQPQHF.

CDR3 in DNA: TGTGCCAGCAGCTTTCGGGACAGGGCACGCGAAAAACTGTTTTTT. Amino acid sequence: CASSFRDRAREKLFF. This chain connects TRBV5-8 to TRBJ1-4; 9 nucleotides agree with TRBD1. V lost 2 bases, J lost 8 bases, and 7 bases stayed unmatched. CDR1 is SGHTS, CDR2 YDEGEE, per germline. The CDR3 is made up of 15 amino acids.